This T cell receptor beta chain appears in the sequencing data of a study of cytomegalovirus exposure and HLA in healthy donors. Study-level results: Later, an analysis showed that TCR beta chains associated with HLA were more clonally expanded than others that were equally common.

PCR was performed using 60 Vbeta and 13 Jbeta primers. The table came from immunoSEQ multiplex PCR; TCRdb's copy has only in-frame clones and leaves some out. This repertoire shows some 150,000 clones, roughly 80% found once; its top ten account for around 3.2%. About this clone: The antigen is unknown.

This clonotype was obtained from a female donor in good health and CMV-seronegative. Sequenced sample: PBMCs.

The CDR3 bases are TGTGCCAGCAGTTTAATGGACAGCCCAACTAGCACAGATACGCAGTATTTT. Protein sequence: CASSLMDSPTSTDTQYF. V usage is TRBV28 and J usage is TRBJ2-3, with a tentative D call TRBD1 (6 bases). Germline lookup yields CDR1 MDHEN and CDR2 SYDVKM. This CDR3 is 17 amino acids long. V dropped 2 bases and J dropped 0 bases, with 15 bases sitting between them.